One and the same sample provided the 12 T cell receptor beta chains below, sequenced in a study of siplizumab effects on memory and regulatory T cells. Assay used: immunoSEQ multiplex PCR; TCRdb lists only in-frame clones, some missing. The repertoire holds over 100,000 clones, with about 91% as singletons. Specimen: Tregs sorted from blood. The source is a human donor in good health.

The genes are TRBV9 and TRBJ2-1; a possible D gene is TRBD2 (7 bases). Trimming left V 0 bases short and J 4 bases short, with 14 bases between. CDR3 length: 16 residues. The V gene's germline CDR1 is SGDLS and CDR2 YYNGEE. The CDR3 DNA reads TGTGCCAGCAGCGTAGAAGTGGGGGGGCCATACAATGAGCAGTTCTTC. Translated, it gives CASSVEVGGPYNEQFF. The variable domain in full, with the rest retrieved from reference TRBV9 and TRBJ2-1, is DSGVTQTPKHLITATGQRVTLRCSPRSGDLSVYWYQQSLDQGLQFLIQYYNGEERAKGNILERFSAQQFPDLHSELNLSSLELGDSALYFCASSVEVGGPYNEQFFGPGTRLTVL.

This clone is a singleton in its sample. The V call is TRBV6-6, the J call TRBJ2-7, with 8 bases lining up with TRBD1. Germline CDR1 reads MNHNY; CDR2 reads SVGAGI (reference sequence). This CDR3 has 16 amino acids. J gave up 0 bases and V 2 bases, and 6 bases lay outside the gene matches. The CDR3 spells CASSYPGQGSSYEQYF. For the CDR3, the DNA is TGTGCCAGCAGTTACCCCGGACAGGGTAGCTCCTACGAGCAGTACTTC.

This chain connects TRBV2 to TRBJ1-5, with unresolved D. Germline CDR1 and CDR2: SNHLY and FYNNEI. The CDR3 runs 15 residues. The V gene lost 4 bases and the J gene lost 1 base, with 11 bases spanning the gap. The CDR3 spells CASSGQAGSNQPQHF. CDR3 sequence (DNA): TGTGCCAGCAGTGGGCAGGCGGGGAGCAATCAGCCCCAGCATTTT.

The V call is TRBV6-6, the J call TRBJ2-6; no reliable D call. The CDR3 contains 11 residues. Germline V lookup: CDR1 MNHNY, CDR2 SVGAGI (reference sequence). The V end was cut by 8 bases, the J end by 1 base, with 0 bases between. The CDR3 here is CASSGANVLTF. CDR3 sequence (DNA): TGTGCCAGCTCTGGGGCCAACGTCCTGACTTTC.

This clone was recorded a few times. This chain links TRBV6-1 with TRBJ2-7; 11 bases map to TRBD2. The CDR3 consists of 15 residues. Germline lookup yields CDR1 MNHNS and CDR2 SASEGT. The V and J ends lost 3 bases and 2 bases, in that order; junction bases with no gene match: 3. Written as DNA, the CDR3 is TGTGCCAGCAGTGAGAATAGCGGGAGGGCCTACGAGCAGTACTTC. It yields the protein CASSENSGRAYEQYF.

The rearrangement uses TRBV7-9 and TRBJ2-1, with D unclear. Germline lookup yields CDR1 SEHNR and CDR2 FQNEAQ (reference sequence). The CDR3 extends over 12 amino acids. V shed 5 bases and J shed 9 bases, with 11 bases lying between them. The CDR3 DNA reads TGTGCCAGCAGCACGACCCGGGTTGAGCAGTTCTTC. Translating it yields CASSTTRVEQFF.

V gene TRBV19 combines with J gene TRBJ2-7, with D maybe TRBD1 (5 bases). Trimming removed 3 bases from V and 2 bases from J, with 17 bases in between. Germline CDR1 LNHDA, CDR2 SQIVND (reference sequence). CDR3 length: 16 amino acids. For the CDR3, the DNA is TGTGCCAGTAGTATCCTAAACCTCGCAGGGACCTACGAGCAGTACTTC. It translates to CASSILNLAGTYEQYF.

The chain is built from TRBV19 and TRBJ1-6; weak D call: TRBD1 (6 bases). The CDR3 is 14 amino acids. The germline V gene encodes CDR1 LNHDA and CDR2 SQIVND (reference sequence). The V end was cut by 5 bases, the J end by 5 bases, with 10 bases between. This CDR3 is CASSPGQHNSPLHF. The CDR3 DNA reads TGTGCCAGTAGTCCCGGACAGCATAATTCACCCCTCCACTTT. The variable domain in full, with the rest retrieved from reference TRBV19 and TRBJ1-6, is DGGITQSPKYLFRKEGQNVTLSCEQNLNHDAMYWYRQDPGQGLRLIYYSQIVNDFQKGDIAEGYSVSREKKESFPLTVTSAQKNPTAFYLCASSPGQHNSPLHFGNGTRLTVT.

J is TRBJ1-3 and V is TRBV6-5; TRBD1 is a possible D gene (5 bases). The germline V gene has CDR1 MNHEY and CDR2 SVGAGI. V was trimmed by 3 bases and J by 3 bases, leaving 12 bases between them. The CDR3 loop spans 15 amino acids. CDR3 DNA: TGTGCCAGCAGTTATACAGGCGAGGGTGGAAACACCATATATTTT. Translation: CASSYTGEGGNTIYF.

The chain is built from TRBV29-1 and TRBJ1-1, with a weak D call TRBD1 (5 bases). The V gene lost 4 bases and the J gene lost 7 bases, with 13 bases spanning the gap. Germline V gene data show CDR1 as SQVTM and CDR2 as ANQGSEA. The length of the CDR3 is 12 residues. The CDR3 loop reads CSVGGGAVEAFF. As DNA, the CDR3 is TGCAGCGTTGGAGGAGGGGCGGTTGAAGCTTTCTTT. The whole variable domain, filled in from reference TRBV29-1 and TRBJ1-1, reads SAVISQKPSRDICQRGTSLTIQCQVDSQVTMMFWYRQQPGQSLTLIATANQGSEATYESGFVIDKFPISRPNLTFSTLTVSNMSPEDSSIYLCSVGGGAVEAFFGQGTRLTVV.

The genes are TRBV5-1 and TRBJ2-7, with D possibly matching TRBD1 (7 bases). The germline CDR1 and CDR2 sequences are SGHRS and YFSETQ. Between the trimmed V and J ends, which lost 0 bases and 2 bases, there was a span of 15 bases. CDR3 size: 16 residues. This CDR3 reads CASSLATAGGTYEQYF. The CDR3 DNA reads TGCGCCAGCAGCTTGGCCACGGCAGGGGGGACCTACGAGCAGTACTTC.

This chain links TRBV21-1 with TRBJ2-2. TRBV21-1 is a pseudogene segment. The CDR3 is made up of 12 amino acids. This CDR3 reads CASRVKAGELFF. The CDR3 nucleotides read TGTGCCAGCAGGGTTAAGGCCGGGGAGCTGTTTTTT.